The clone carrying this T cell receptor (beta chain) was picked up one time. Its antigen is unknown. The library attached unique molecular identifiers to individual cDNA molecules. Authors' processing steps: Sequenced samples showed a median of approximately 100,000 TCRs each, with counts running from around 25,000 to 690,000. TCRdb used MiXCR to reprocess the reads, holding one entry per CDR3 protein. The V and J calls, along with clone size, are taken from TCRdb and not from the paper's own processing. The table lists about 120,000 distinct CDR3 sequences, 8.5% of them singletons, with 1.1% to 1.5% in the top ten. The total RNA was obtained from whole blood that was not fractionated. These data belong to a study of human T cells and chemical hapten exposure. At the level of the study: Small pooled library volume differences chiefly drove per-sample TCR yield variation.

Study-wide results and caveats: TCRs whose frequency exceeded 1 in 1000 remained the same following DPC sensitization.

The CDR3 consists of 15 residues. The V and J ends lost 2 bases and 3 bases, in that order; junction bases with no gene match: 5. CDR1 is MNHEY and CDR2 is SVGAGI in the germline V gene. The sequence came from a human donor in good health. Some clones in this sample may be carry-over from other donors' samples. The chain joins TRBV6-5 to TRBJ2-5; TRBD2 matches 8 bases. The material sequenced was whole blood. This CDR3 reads CASSYTGGPEETQYF. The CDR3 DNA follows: TGTGCCAGCAGTTACACGGGGGGGCCTGAAGAGACCCAGTACTTC.